This TCR beta chain was retrieved from a study of identifying expanded T cells in peripheral blood. Note on this clone: Its antigen is unidentified.

Profiling relied on immunoSEQ multiplex PCR, and the TCRdb table lists in-frame clones only, not all of them. The data hold about 58,000 clones, with 89% observed a single time. Study conclusions and caveats: Technical replicates showed 0.9 to 1.5 changed clones; approximately 2 weeks about 16.4; four weeks 19.

The TCR comes from a person aged 18 to 70 in good health. The sequencing sample was made of blood.

The chain's CDR3 is CASSLGSRDTQYF. Here the CDR3 DNA reads TGTGCCAGCAGCTTAGGGTCGAGAGATACGCAGTATTTT. V and J are TRBV7-9 and TRBJ2-3; D is unresolved. Trimming stripped 1 base from V and 5 bases from J, with 7 bases between. Germline assignment: CDR1 SEHNR and CDR2 FQNEAQ (reference sequence). This CDR3 is built from 13 residues.